The 18 T cell receptor beta chains below were found in one sample sequenced in a study of T-cell memory formation after mild COVID-19. TCRdb ran MiXCR on the 5' RACE reads and lists one entry per CDR3 protein. The table shows 470,000 or so distinct CDR3 sequences, with approximately 18% occurring only once. The sequenced material came from PBMCs or a T cell subset sorted from them (not recorded which). These receptors originate from an adult woman who had mild COVID-19 (a few samples of this study predate the infection). Cell type and time point are not known.

The gene calls are TRBV4-1 and TRBJ1-1, with D unresolved. Deletions cut 5 bases from V and 6 bases from J, with 22 bases between. This CDR3 spans 16 amino acids. Germline V gene lookup returns CDR1 MGHRA and CDR2 YSYEKL. The CDR3 bases are TGCGCCAGCAGCTCGGCGCTGGGCGCATCGAAGGCTGAAGCTTTCTTT. The encoded protein is CASSSALGASKAEAFF.

The rearrangement uses TRBV10-3 and TRBJ1-1; possible D gene TRBD1, 5 bases. Trimming pared 0 bases from V and 1 base from J, leaving 9 bases between. The CDR3 runs to 15 residues. Germline V gene data show CDR1 as ENHRY and CDR2 as SYGVKD. In DNA form, the CDR3 reads TGTGCCATCAGTGAGTCGGGGGGGTCGAACACTGAAGCTTTCTTT. Protein product: CAISESGGSNTEAFF.

This sequence joins TRBV6-6 and TRBJ2-1, with 11 nucleotides matching TRBD2. Trimming cost V 2 bases and J 4 bases; bases outside gene matches: 7. The germline V gene encodes CDR1 MNHNY and CDR2 SVGAGI (reference sequence). CDR3 size: 17 residues. CDR3 nucleotide sequence: TGTGCCAGCAGTTACGATGAAGGGACTAGCGGATACAATGAGCAGTTCTTC. Translated: CASSYDEGTSGYNEQFF.

The chain has TRBV20-1 and TRBJ1-1; the D is unclear. V was cut by 4 bases and J by 7 bases, with 16 bases left in between. Germline loops: CDR1 DFQATT, CDR2 SNEGSKA (reference sequence). The CDR3 contains 13 residues. The CDR3 here is CSATPRLPHEAFF. In nucleotides, the CDR3 is TGCAGTGCTACCCCCCGCCTCCCCCATGAAGCTTTCTTT.

The chain carries TRBV29-1 and TRBJ2-7, with D unresolved. The CDR3 runs to 11 residues. V was cut by 4 bases and J by 1 base, with 5 bases left in between. Germline CDR1 SQVTM, CDR2 ANQGSEA. The CDR3: CSVGRSYEQYF. Written as DNA, the CDR3 is TGCAGCGTTGGAAGATCCTACGAGCAGTACTTC.

The J gene is TRBJ1-5, the V gene TRBV4-1; D unresolved. Trimming pared 1 base from V and 3 bases from J, leaving 10 bases between. CDR1 is MGHRA and CDR2 is YSYEKL in the germline V gene. This CDR3 region has 15 residues. DNA for the CDR3: TGCGCCAGCAGCCAAGGGACGCAATTCAATCAGCCCCAGCATTTT. Residues: CASSQGTQFNQPQHF.

The chain links TRBV7-2 to TRBJ2-1; 12 nucleotides align to TRBD2. This CDR3 has 16 amino acids. V shed 5 bases, J shed 7 bases, and the junction held 9 bases outside the gene matches. In germline, CDR1 is SGHTA, CDR2 FQGNSA. The CDR3 spells CASSRPLAGGLNEQFF. The CDR3, as DNA: TGTGCCAGCAGCCGACCCCTAGCGGGAGGGTTGAATGAGCAGTTCTTC.

This chain connects TRBV12-3 or TRBV12-4 to TRBJ1-2; 7 bases match TRBD1. The CDR3 totals 12 residues. After removal of 7 bases from V and 3 bases from J, the junction contained 2 bases not matched to a gene. DNA for the CDR3: TGTGCCAGCACCAGGGGGGACTATGGCTACACCTTC. This translates into CASTRGDYGYTF.

The V gene is TRBV7-3, the J gene TRBJ2-3; D gene unclear. V lost 1 base and J lost 2, with 7 bases in between. The germline CDR1 and CDR2 sequences are SGHTA and FQGTGA. The CDR3 is 14 amino acids. The CDR3 coding sequence is TGTGCCAGCAGCTTAAACGGTTTCACAGATACGCAGTATTTT. Encoded protein: CASSLNGFTDTQYF. Together with reference TRBV7-3 and TRBJ2-3, the CDR3 gives the full variable domain: GAGVSQTPSNKVTEKGKYVELRCDPISGHTALYWYRQSLGQGPEFLIYFQGTGAADDSGLPNDRFFAVRPEGSVSTLKIQRTERGDSAVYLCASSLNGFTDTQYFGPGTRLTVL.

This clonotype was detected many times. The chain has TRBV5-1 and TRBJ1-1, with TRBD1 as a possible D gene (6 bases). Trimming removed 4 bases from V and 0 bases from J, with 7 bases in between. The CDR3 consists of 13 residues. The germline CDR1 and CDR2 sequences are SGHRS and YFSETQ. The chain's CDR3 is CASSGQLNTEAFF. The CDR3 region has the DNA TGCGCCAGCAGCGGACAGTTGAACACTGAAGCTTTCTTT.

A few counts support this clonotype. The rearrangement links TRBV6-5 to TRBJ1-4; D is undetermined. Germline V gene lookup returns CDR1 MNHEY and CDR2 SVGAGI. V was cut by 0 bases and J by 3 bases, with 8 bases left in between. The CDR3 contains 15 residues. CDR3 region: CASSYSWQPNEKLFF. The CDR3 DNA follows: TGTGCCAGCAGTTACTCATGGCAGCCTAATGAAAAACTGTTTTTT.

This clonotype appeared a few times. This chain joins TRBV14 and TRBJ2-7; maybe TRBD2 (5 bases). Trimming cost V 4 bases and J 6 bases, with 16 bases left between them. This CDR3 is built from 14 residues. Per germline, CDR1 SGHDN and CDR2 FVKESK. CDR3 in amino acids: CASSRYGVRAEQYF. CDR3 in DNA: TGTGCCAGCAGCCGATACGGGGTCCGAGCCGAGCAGTACTTC.

This clonotype was seen a few times. The chain has TRBV6-2 or TRBV6-3 and TRBJ2-1, with TRBD2 identical over 9 bases. J lost 4 bases, V lost 11 bases, and 9 bases had no gene match. The length of the CDR3 is 14 residues. Germline V gene data show CDR1 as MNHEY and CDR2 as SVGEGT. CDR3 loop: CAANGGGEYNEQFF. The CDR3 region has the DNA TGTGCCGCCAACGGCGGGGGGGAGTACAATGAGCAGTTCTTC.

This clonotype came up a few times. The genes are TRBV7-9 and TRBJ2-1; 10 bases line up with TRBD1. Germline V gene sequence: CDR1 SEHNR, CDR2 FQNEAQ (reference sequence). Trimming took 5 bases from V and 6 from J; bases not matched to a gene: 10. CDR3 length: 16 residues. The CDR3 DNA follows: TGTGCCAGCAGCCTAGGTGGGACAGGGGTGCGCAATGAGCAGTTCTTC. Its translation is CASSLGGTGVRNEQFF.

This chain joins TRBV19 and TRBJ1-2; D gene ambiguous. CDR3 length: 16 residues. V lost 5 bases, J lost 8 bases, and 24 bases lay in between. Germline V gene lookup returns CDR1 LNHDA and CDR2 SQIVND (reference sequence). The CDR3 sequence is CASSPSRWVLLWGYTF. CDR3 nucleotide sequence: TGTGCCAGTAGTCCCTCGCGGTGGGTCCTTTTATGGGGCTACACCTTC.

This chain uses TRBV5-3 with TRBJ2-3; TRBD2 matches 14 bases. TRBV5-3 has ORF status, its function being uncertain. The CDR3 extends over 20 amino acids. V lost 5 bases, J lost 2 bases, and 16 bases stayed unmatched. In DNA form, the CDR3 reads TGTGCCAGAAGGCAAAATGGACTAGCGGGAGGCTTGGGCTTCACAGATACGCAGTATTTT. Translating gives CARRQNGLAGGLGFTDTQYF.

This chain uses TRBV23-1 with TRBJ1-4, with D unresolved. TRBV23-1 is treated as an ORF (open reading frame) with a function not yet certain. The CDR3 length is 14 residues. Trimming removed 4 bases at V and 10 bases at J, with 16 bases between. The CDR3, as DNA: TGCGCCAGCAGTCTTACTACGCATTGGAGAAAACTGTTTTTT. This encodes CASSLTTHWRKLFF.

This clonotype was observed a few times. The chain employs TRBV6-5 and TRBJ2-5; 10 nucleotides agree with TRBD2. The germline gives CDR1 MNHEY, CDR2 SVGAGI. Losses at the gene ends were 5 bases for V and 4 bases for J; bases not matched to a gene: 19. The CDR3 is made up of 19 amino acids. The CDR3 here is CASSQTDIPGLANLETQYF. Written as DNA, the CDR3 is TGTGCCAGCAGTCAGACCGATATTCCGGGACTAGCGAATTTAGAGACCCAGTACTTC.